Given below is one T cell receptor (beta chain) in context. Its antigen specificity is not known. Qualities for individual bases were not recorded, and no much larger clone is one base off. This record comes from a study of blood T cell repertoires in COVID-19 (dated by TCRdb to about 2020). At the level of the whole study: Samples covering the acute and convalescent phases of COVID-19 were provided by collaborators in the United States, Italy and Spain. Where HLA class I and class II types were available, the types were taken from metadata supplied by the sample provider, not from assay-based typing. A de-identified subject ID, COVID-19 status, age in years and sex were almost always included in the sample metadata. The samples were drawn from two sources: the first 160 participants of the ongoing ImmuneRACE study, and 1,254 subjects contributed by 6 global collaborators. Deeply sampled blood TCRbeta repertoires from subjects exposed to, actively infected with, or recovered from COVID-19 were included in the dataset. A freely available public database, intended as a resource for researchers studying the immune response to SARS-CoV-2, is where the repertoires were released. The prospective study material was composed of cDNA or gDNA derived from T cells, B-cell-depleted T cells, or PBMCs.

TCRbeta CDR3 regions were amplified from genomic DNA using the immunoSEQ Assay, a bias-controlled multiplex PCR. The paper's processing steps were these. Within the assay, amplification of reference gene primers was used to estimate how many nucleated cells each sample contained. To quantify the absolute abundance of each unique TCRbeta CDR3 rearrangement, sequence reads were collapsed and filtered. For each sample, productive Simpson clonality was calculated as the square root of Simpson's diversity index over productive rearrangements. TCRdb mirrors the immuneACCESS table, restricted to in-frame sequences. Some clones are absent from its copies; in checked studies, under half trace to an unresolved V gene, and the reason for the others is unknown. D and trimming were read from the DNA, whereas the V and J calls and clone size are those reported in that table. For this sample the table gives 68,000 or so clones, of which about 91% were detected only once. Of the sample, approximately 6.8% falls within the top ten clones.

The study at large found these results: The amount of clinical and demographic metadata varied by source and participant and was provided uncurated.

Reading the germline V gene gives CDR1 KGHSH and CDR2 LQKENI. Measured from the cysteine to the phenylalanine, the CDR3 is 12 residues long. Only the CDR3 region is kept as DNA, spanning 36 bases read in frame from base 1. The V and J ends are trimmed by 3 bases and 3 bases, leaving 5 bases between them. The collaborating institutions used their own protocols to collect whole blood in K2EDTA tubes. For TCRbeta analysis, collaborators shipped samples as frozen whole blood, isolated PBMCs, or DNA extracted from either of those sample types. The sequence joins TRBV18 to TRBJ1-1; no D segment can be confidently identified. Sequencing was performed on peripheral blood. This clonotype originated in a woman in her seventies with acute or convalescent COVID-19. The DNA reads TGTGCCAGCTCACCGGAGTACACTGAAGCTTTCTTT. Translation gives CASSPEYTEAFF.